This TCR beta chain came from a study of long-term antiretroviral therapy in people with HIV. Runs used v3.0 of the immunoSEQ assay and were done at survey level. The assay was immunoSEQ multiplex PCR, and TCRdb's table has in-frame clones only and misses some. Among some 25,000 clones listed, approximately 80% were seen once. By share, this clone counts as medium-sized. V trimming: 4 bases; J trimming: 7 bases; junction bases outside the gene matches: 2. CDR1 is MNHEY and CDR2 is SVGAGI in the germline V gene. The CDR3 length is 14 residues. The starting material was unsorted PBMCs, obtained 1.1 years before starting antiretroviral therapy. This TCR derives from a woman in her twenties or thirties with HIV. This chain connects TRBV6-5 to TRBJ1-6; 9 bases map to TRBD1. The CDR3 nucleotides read TGTGCCAGCAGTTTCGGACAGGGGAATTCACCCCTCCACTTT. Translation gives CASSFGQGNSPLHF.